A single T cell receptor (beta chain) is shown here with its context. The entry originates in a study of blood T cell repertoires in COVID-19. Study-level background: The study drew acute and convalescent COVID-19 samples from the United States, Italy and Spain.

Across 24 US areas, participants ranged in age from roughly 18 to 95 years. Self-reported history from a screening survey and questionnaire set each donor's cohort. Per the original methods: From reference gene primer amplification, estimates of nucleated cell counts were derived. Some clones are missing from TCRdb's copy, which holds only in-frame ones; the method was immunoSEQ multiplex PCR. V and J calls and clone size are copied from that table; D and trimming were computed from the DNA. Of fewer than 350,000 clones listed, approximately 85% are singletons. The CDR3 extends over 14 amino acids. Germline V gene lookup returns CDR1 SNHLY and CDR2 FYNNEI. V lost 6 bases and J lost 2, with 13 bases in between.

This receptor was identified in a man in his thirties or forties who had recovered from COVID-19. Sequencing input: PBMCs or T cells enriched from blood (not recorded which). The chain couples TRBV2 to TRBJ1-1; D uncertain. The CDR3 protein is CASRENTANTEAFF. DNA of the CDR3: TGTGCCAGCAGGGAAAATACAGCAAACACTGAAGCTTTCTTT.